This entry is about one T cell receptor (beta chain). Sequencing used immunoSEQ multiplex PCR; TCRdb keeps in-frame clones, though not all of them. The sample includes 30,000 to 35,000 clones, around 80% of them seen just once. This sample is drawn from a study of PD-L1 blockade in urothelial cancer. As for the study in general: Blood gave a median 141,255 T cells.

This CDR3 spans 16 amino acids. V lost 5 bases to trimming and J lost 3 bases; unmatched junction nucleotides: 6. Germline V CDR1 and CDR2: SGHVS, FNYEAQ. This clonotype originated in a man in his sixties with urothelial cancer. The chain combines TRBV7-6 with TRBJ1-5; 11 nucleotides match TRBD1. The sequenced sample was PBMCs, obtained around atezolizumab (anti-PD-L1) treatment. CDR3 sequence: CASSLGQGALNQPQHF. The CDR3 DNA sequence: TGTGCCAGCAGCCTAGGACAGGGGGCCCTCAATCAGCCCCAGCATTTT.